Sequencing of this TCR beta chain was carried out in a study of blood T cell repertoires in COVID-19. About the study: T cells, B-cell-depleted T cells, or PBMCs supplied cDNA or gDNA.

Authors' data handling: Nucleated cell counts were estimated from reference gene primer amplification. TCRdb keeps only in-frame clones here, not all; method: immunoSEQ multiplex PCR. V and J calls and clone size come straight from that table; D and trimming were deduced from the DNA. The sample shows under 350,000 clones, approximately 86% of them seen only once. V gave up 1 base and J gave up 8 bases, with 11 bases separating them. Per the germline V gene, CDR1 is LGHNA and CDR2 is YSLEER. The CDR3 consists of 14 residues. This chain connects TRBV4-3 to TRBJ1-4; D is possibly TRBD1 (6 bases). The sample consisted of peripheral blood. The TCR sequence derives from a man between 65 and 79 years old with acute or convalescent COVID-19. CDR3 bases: TGCGCCAGCAGCCAAGTTTTCGACAGGGAAAAACTGTTTTTT. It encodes CASSQVFDREKLFF.